The 30 T cell receptor beta chains reported below all come from one sample, sequenced in a study of CD8+CD57+ T cells in acquired aplastic anemia. Whoever was chosen for sequencing had shown CD8+CD57+ cell expansion by flow cytometry. According to the study, genomic DNA was the template for TCR beta VDJ and CDR3 profiling. TCRdb re-derived calls from the reads in MiXCR, one entry per CDR3 protein. Of around 150,000 distinct CDR3 sequences in the sample, 48% are singletons; the top ten hold about 30%. The sequenced sample consisted of sorted CD4+, CD8+, or CD8+CD57+ T cells (not recorded which) from PBMCs. These receptors all stem from a human donor with aplastic anemia.

The chain recombines TRBV6-1 with TRBJ2-7, with D hard to call. Trimming removed 5 bases at V and 2 bases at J, with 22 bases between. CDR3 length equals 17 residues. Germline CDR1 reads MNHNS; CDR2 reads SASEGT. The CDR3 region is CASSTNINTAYPYEQYF. CDR3 DNA: TGTGCCAGCAGTACGAACATTAACACGGCTTACCCCTACGAGCAGTACTTC.

This clonotype was counted at least ten times. This chain connects TRBV6-5 to TRBJ2-7; D gene unclear. This CDR3 is built from 13 residues. CDR1 MNHEY and CDR2 SVGAGI come from the germline V gene. The germline V and J ends were trimmed by 3 bases and 4 bases, with 10 bases remaining between them. The CDR3 DNA sequence: TGTGCCAGCAGTTATGGGGTGGGTTACGAGCAGTACTTC. It translates to CASSYGVGYEQYF.

This clonotype was detected ten times or more. The J gene is TRBJ2-5, the V gene TRBV5-4; tentatively, D is TRBD2 (6 bases). The CDR3 consists of 12 residues. CDR1 and CDR2 from the germline V gene are SGHNT and YYREEE (reference sequence). Trimming shortened V by 2 bases and J by 7 bases, and 9 bases separated the two germline ends. The CDR3 nucleotides read TGTGCCAGCAGCTTCGGGGGAGCGACCCAGTACTTC. Protein sequence: CASSFGGATQYF.

The table lists this clonotype with many counts. The V call is TRBV25-1, the J call TRBJ1-1, with TRBD1 identical over 8 bases. The trim removed 4 bases at V and 2 bases at J, leaving 3 bases unmatched. This CDR3 is 14 amino acids long. Germline CDR1 is MGHDK and CDR2 is SYGVNS. This CDR3 is CASSAGTGNTEAFF. In DNA form, the CDR3 reads TGTGCCAGCAGTGCCGGGACAGGAAACACTGAAGCTTTCTTT.

This clonotype has just a few counts. The chain links TRBV11-1 to TRBJ2-1, with a possible D match to TRBD1 (5 bases). The CDR3 totals 17 residues. V lost 5 bases to trimming and J lost 4 bases, with 21 bases between them. The V gene's germline CDR1 is SGHAT and CDR2 FQDESV (reference sequence). The DNA for the CDR3 is TGTGCCAGCAGCCCCCCATCGGACATTGGGTTTTACAATGAGCAGTTCTTC. Its translation: CASSPPSDIGFYNEQFF. Combining the CDR3 with reference TRBV11-1 and TRBJ2-1 gives the whole variable domain EAEVAQSPRYKITEKSQAVAFWCDPISGHATLYWYRQILGQGPELLVQFQDESVVDDSQLPKDRFSAERLKGVDSTLKIQPAELGDSAMYLCASSPPSDIGFYNEQFFGPGTRLTVL.

In its sample, this clonotype was seen many times. The chain combines TRBV24-1 with TRBJ1-1; maybe TRBD1 (5 bases). The germline V gene encodes CDR1 KGHDR and CDR2 SFDVKD. The CDR3 is 13 amino acids. Trimming pared 9 bases from V and 1 base from J, leaving 11 bases between. CDR3 in DNA: TGTGCCACCCGCGGTGGGGCGAACACTGAAGCTTTCTTT. Translation gives CATRGGANTEAFF.

In regard to this clonotype: This may be a read error: a much more frequent sequence differs by one nucleotide. This rearrangement joins TRBV4-2 to TRBJ1-3; 8 nucleotides agree with TRBD1. J was trimmed by 2 bases and V by 6 bases; bases with no gene match: 9. The germline V gene has CDR1 LGHNA and CDR2 YNFKEQ. The CDR3 length is 16 residues. The CDR3 region has the DNA TGTGCCAGCAGACATGAAGGACAGGGTACTGGAAACACCATATATTTT. Translated: CASRHEGQGTGNTIYF.

At least ten counts were recorded for this clonotype. This chain joins TRBV5-1 and TRBJ2-3; 9 nucleotides agree with TRBD2. The CDR3 has 16 amino acids. Germline V lookup: CDR1 SGHRS, CDR2 YFSETQ. Losses at the gene ends were 2 bases for V and 2 bases for J; bases not matched to a gene: 6. CDR3 nucleotides: TGCGCCAGCAGCTTCAGAGCGGGAGGACTCACAGATACGCAGTATTTT. Its protein product is CASSFRAGGLTDTQYF.

The rearrangement uses TRBV7-9 and TRBJ1-2, with 11 positions matching TRBD2. The J call may be incorrect, as the DNA end agrees better with TRBJ2-7. From germline, CDR1 is SEHNR and CDR2 FQNEAQ (reference sequence). The CDR3 runs 14 residues. The CDR3 here is CASSLVLAGAEQYF. DNA for the CDR3: TGTGCCAGCAGCTTAGTACTAGCGGGAGCCGAGCAGTACTTC.

In DNA, the CDR3 is TGTGCCAGCAGCTTGGAGTACTCTGGAAACACCATATATTTT. Protein product: CASSLEYSGNTIYF. The chain carries TRBV5-4 and TRBJ1-3; D is uncertain. V was clipped by 0 bases and J by 0 bases, with 4 bases between them. Germline V gene lookup returns CDR1 SGHNT and CDR2 YYREEE (reference sequence). The CDR3 has 14 residues.

The gene calls are TRBV19 and TRBJ2-1; 8 bases align to TRBD2. J lost 13 bases, V lost 8 bases, and 10 bases had no gene match. This CDR3 region has 12 residues. Germline CDR1 reads LNHDA; CDR2 reads SQIVND (reference sequence). The CDR3 spells CASQFGGGKQFF. CDR3 coding DNA: TGTGCCAGTCAATTCGGGGGGGGCAAACAGTTCTTC.

This clonotype was recorded a few times. One junction end disagrees with the germline gene, perhaps due to a read error. This rearrangement joins TRBV6-5 to TRBJ2-5; tentatively, D is TRBD1 (6 bases). The germline CDR1 and CDR2 sequences are MNHEY and SVGAGI. CDR3 size: 11 residues. The CDR3 sequence is CASSHRETRYF. As DNA, the CDR3 is TGTGCCAGCAGCCACAGGGAGACCCGGTACTTC.

CDR3 residues: CASSPIRQVGGEKLFF. CDR3 nucleotide sequence: TGTGCCAGCAGCCCGATACGACAGGTTGGAGGTGAAAAACTGTTTTTT. The chain couples TRBV7-6 to TRBJ1-4; a weak D match, TRBD1 (6 bases). The CDR3 contains 16 residues. The V end lost 5 bases, the J end lost 7 bases, and 20 bases lay between the germline ends. Germline CDR1 and CDR2: SGHVS and FNYEAQ.

The rearrangement uses TRBV4-3 and TRBJ1-2; TRBD1 matches at 11 bases. This CDR3 has 17 amino acids. J lost 1 base, V lost 3 bases, and 7 bases had no gene match. Germline V lookup: CDR1 LGHNA, CDR2 YSLEER. The CDR3 sequence is CASSHAGTGGGNYGYTF. Here the CDR3 DNA reads TGCGCCAGCAGCCACGCAGGGACAGGGGGAGGTAACTATGGCTACACCTTC.

Comment on this clonotype: The junction does not match germline at one end; this may be a read error. This sequence joins TRBV4-2 and TRBJ2-1; no definite D call. The CDR3 runs 15 residues. The germline V gene encodes CDR1 LGHNA and CDR2 YNFKEQ. Here the CDR3 DNA reads TGTGCCAGCAGCCAAGATTTGGCAGTGAACAATGAGCGGTTCTTC. Amino acids: CASSQDLAVNNERFF.

The chain couples TRBV5-6 to TRBJ2-1; a weak D match, TRBD1 (5 bases). The CDR3 runs 14 residues. V was trimmed by 0 bases and J by 6 bases, leaving 10 bases between them. Per germline, CDR1 SGHDT and CDR2 YYEEEE. The CDR3 loop reads CASSLADSLNEQFF. In nucleotides, the CDR3 is TGTGCCAGCAGCTTGGCCGACAGCCTCAATGAGCAGTTCTTC. The entire variable domain, with the rest obtained from reference TRBV5-6 and TRBJ2-1, is as follows: DAGVTQSPTHLIKTRGQQVTLRCSPKSGHDTVSWYQQALGQGPQFIFQYYEEEERQRGNFPDRFSGHQFPNYSSELNVNALLLGDSALYLCASSLADSLNEQFFGPGTRLTVL.

Concerning this clonotype: It may be a read error: a sequence one base away is much more abundant. This chain links TRBV5-6 with TRBJ1-1, with a tentative D call TRBD1 (5 bases). Germline V lookup: CDR1 SGHDT, CDR2 YYEEEE. Trimming took 2 bases from V and 0 from J, leaving 8 bases between them. This CDR3 has 14 residues. CDR3 sequence (DNA): TGTGCCAGCAGCTTTTGGGGCATGAACACTGAAGCTTTCTTT. Protein: CASSFWGMNTEAFF.

The gene calls are TRBV29-1 and TRBJ2-1; D might be TRBD2 (6 bases). The V gene's germline CDR1 is SQVTM and CDR2 ANQGSEA. The CDR3 spans 14 residues. V lost 7 bases and J lost 7, with 20 bases in between. CDR3: CSDARGSFGNEQFF. The CDR3 region has the DNA TGCAGCGACGCCCGGGGGTCCTTCGGGAATGAGCAGTTCTTC.

The chain is built from TRBV20-1 and TRBJ1-3; D is uncertain. The CDR3 is 11 residues long. Germline CDR1 reads DFQATT; CDR2 reads SNEGSKA (reference sequence). V lost 6 bases and J 8 bases, leaving 11 bases between the germline ends. The CDR3 region has the DNA TGCAGTGCCTCTGGGAGGGACACCATATATTTT. Translation gives CSASGRDTIYF.

This clonotype was recorded many times. The chain links TRBV20-1 to TRBJ1-6; D is unresolved. The CDR3 length is 15 residues. Germline CDR1 is DFQATT and CDR2 is SNEGSKA (reference sequence). Trimming left V 2 bases short and J 0 bases short, with 8 bases between. The CDR3 bases are TGCAGTGCTAGATCGGGGAGCTCCTATAATTCACCCCTCCACTTT. This gives the protein CSARSGSSYNSPLHF.

The chain recombines TRBV7-9 with TRBJ2-7; no clear D gene. The CDR3 loop spans 12 amino acids. Germline lookup yields CDR1 SEHNR and CDR2 FQNEAQ (reference sequence). The V and J ends lost 5 bases and 5 bases respectively, with 10 bases between them. The CDR3 DNA follows: TGTGCCAGCAGCCAGGTTGAGGACGAGCAGTACTTC. Residues: CASSQVEDEQYF.

The chain combines TRBV9 with TRBJ2-7; 8 bases are shared with TRBD2. The CDR3 spans 17 residues. Germline V gene lookup returns CDR1 SGDLS and CDR2 YYNGEE. V was pared by 4 bases and J by 0 bases, with 12 bases of the junction left unmatched. The CDR3 DNA reads TGTGCCAGCAGCCCCTCGGGGAGCGGGAGTCTCTCCTACGAGCAGTACTTC. Its protein product is CASSPSGSGSLSYEQYF.

This clonotype was detected many times. The chain is built from TRBV7-6 and TRBJ2-7; no reliable D call. Germline values: CDR1 SGHVS, CDR2 FNYEAQ. This CDR3 contains 12 residues. V was cut by 5 bases and J by 5 bases, with 10 bases left in between. CDR3 in amino acids: CASSPSVNEQYF. CDR3 in DNA: TGTGCCAGCAGCCCCTCCGTGAACGAGCAGTACTTC. The whole variable domain, remainder taken from reference TRBV7-6 and TRBJ2-7, is GAGVSQSPRYKVTKRGQDVALRCDPISGHVSLYWYRQALGQGPEFLTYFNYEAQQDKSGLPNDRFSAERPEGSISTLTIQRTEQRDSAMYRCASSPSVNEQYFGPGTRLTVT.

The V call is TRBV6-1, the J call TRBJ2-2; no firm D call. CDR1 is MNHNS and CDR2 is SASEGT in the germline V gene. This CDR3 contains 14 residues. V was clipped by 8 bases and J by 3 bases, with 13 bases between them. The CDR3 loop reads CASLLRADTGELFF. The CDR3 DNA reads TGTGCCAGCCTCCTACGGGCGGACACCGGGGAGCTGTTTTTT.

J is TRBJ1-1 and V is TRBV27, with D perhaps matching TRBD1 (5 bases). Trimming removed 11 bases from V and 0 bases from J, with 13 bases in between. The CDR3 extends over 13 amino acids. Germline CDR1 MNHEY, CDR2 SMNVEV (reference sequence). The chain's CDR3 is CAGSAGMNTEAFF. As DNA, the CDR3 is TGTGCCGGCTCGGCAGGGATGAACACTGAAGCTTTCTTT.

This rearrangement joins TRBV20-1 to TRBJ2-1, with TRBD2 matching 12 bases. Germline CDR1 is DFQATT and CDR2 is SNEGSKA (reference sequence). Unmatched junction bases numbered 11, after V lost 6 bases and J lost 8 bases. The CDR3 has 15 residues. The CDR3 sequence: CSAEATSGSSYEQFF. DNA for the CDR3: TGCAGTGCCGAAGCGACTAGCGGGAGTTCCTATGAGCAGTTCTTC.

Only one count was recorded for this clonotype. The CDR3 region is CASIPSASGTQYF. The CDR3 region has the DNA TGTGCCAGCATCCCTTCAGCGTCCGGTACGCAGTATTTT. The chain combines TRBV7-2 with TRBJ2-3; no clear D gene. Per the germline V gene, CDR1 is SGHTA and CDR2 is FQGNSA. The length of the CDR3 is 13 residues. V lost 7 bases to trimming and J lost 8 bases, with 16 bases between them.

As to this clonotype: One base away lies a much larger clone, so this may be a sequencing read error. This chain links TRBV4-3 with TRBJ2-3; 8 nucleotides agree with TRBD1. Per germline, CDR1 LGHNA and CDR2 YSLEER. CDR3 length equals 15 residues. The CDR3 is CASSIRDRSTDAQYF. In DNA form, the CDR3 reads TGCGCCAGCAGCATCCGGGACAGGAGCACAGATGCGCAGTATTTT.

The V gene is TRBV27, the J gene TRBJ1-4; unclear D gene. The CDR3 has 14 residues. The germline V gene has CDR1 MNHEY and CDR2 SMNVEV (reference sequence). V was trimmed by 6 bases and J by 12 bases, leaving 20 bases between them. DNA for the CDR3: TGTGCCAGCAGACCTTTGGACCGGGAGGACGAACTGTTTTTT. Residues: CASRPLDREDELFF. Full variable domain (missing parts from reference TRBV27 and TRBJ1-4): EAQVTQNPRYLITVTGKKLTVTCSQNMNHEYMSWYRQDPGLGLRQIYYSMNVEVTDKGDVPEGYKVSRKEKRNFPLILESPSPNQTSLYFCASRPLDREDELFFGSGTQLSVL.

This sequence joins TRBV29-1 and TRBJ2-7; D call uncertain. V was cut by 0 bases and J by 3 bases, with 12 bases left in between. The CDR3 sequence is 14 residues long. The germline CDR1 and CDR2 sequences are SQVTM and ANQGSEA. The CDR3 reads CSVEDPVESYEQYF. Here the CDR3 DNA reads TGCAGCGTTGAAGATCCGGTAGAGAGCTACGAGCAGTACTTC.